This entry lists 22 T cell receptor beta chains sequenced from one sample in a study of cytomegalovirus exposure and HLA in healthy donors. Primers for the PCR totalled 60 Vbeta and 13 Jbeta. Using immunoSEQ multiplex PCR, the repertoire was profiled, and TCRdb retains in-frame clones only, with some absent. The sample holds around 280,000 clones, about 90% seen once. Sequencing was carried out using PBMCs. All receptors derive from a woman aged 18-35 years in good health and CMV-seronegative.

The chain joins TRBV19 to TRBJ2-1; D is unresolved. The CDR3 spans 14 residues. Germline V CDR1 and CDR2: LNHDA, SQIVND (reference sequence). Trimming took off 1 base at V and 6 bases at J, with 10 bases between the two ends. CDR3 nucleotides: TGTGCCAGTAGTATAGGGCCAGGTAGCAATGAGCAGTTCTTC. Translating gives CASSIGPGSNEQFF.

The chain uses TRBV10-2 and TRBJ1-2; 9 positions match TRBD1. The junction had 5 bases not matched to a gene; V was cut back by 5 bases and J by 4 bases. CDR1 WSHSY and CDR2 SAAADI come from the germline V gene. This CDR3 region has 14 residues. The CDR3 here is CASSRTGELYGYTF. The CDR3 DNA sequence: TGCGCCAGCAGTCGGACAGGGGAGCTCTATGGCTACACCTTC.

The table lists this clone with a few counts. The V and J genes are TRBV2 and TRBJ2-5, with D perhaps matching TRBD1 (6 bases). Trimming took 6 bases from V and 1 from J, leaving 12 bases between them. The CDR3 covers 14 residues. From germline, CDR1 is SNHLY and CDR2 FYNNEI. CDR3 loop: CASRDSPSQETQYF. DNA for the CDR3: TGTGCCAGCAGGGACAGCCCTTCCCAAGAGACCCAGTACTTC.

This sequence joins TRBV5-4 and TRBJ2-7; perhaps TRBD2 as D (7 bases). The V gene's germline CDR1 is SGHNT and CDR2 YYREEE (reference sequence). The CDR3 runs 16 residues. V lost 3 bases to trimming and J lost 2 bases, with 18 bases between them. The CDR3 nucleotides are TGTGCCAGCAGCTCGGCGGGGGCGAGCTCTGCCTACGAGCAGTACTTC. It yields the protein CASSSAGASSAYEQYF.

The chain joins TRBV30 to TRBJ1-6; D gene unclear. This CDR3 contains 13 residues. V lost 0 bases and J lost 10, with 10 bases in between. Germline CDR1 and CDR2: GTSNPN and SVGIG (reference sequence). CDR3 DNA sequence: TGTGCCTGGAGTGTACGGGGTCCGTCACCCCTCCACTTT. This encodes CAWSVRGPSPLHF.

V and J are TRBV7-8 and TRBJ1-2, with TRBD1 matching 7 bases. After removal of 5 bases from V and 1 base from J, the junction contained 13 bases not matched to a gene. This CDR3 is 17 amino acids long. The germline V gene encodes CDR1 SGHVS and CDR2 FQNEAQ. Here the CDR3 reads CASSNRDSSTFNYGYTF. In nucleotides, the CDR3 is TGTGCCAGCAGCAACCGGGACAGTTCTACTTTTAACTATGGCTACACCTTC.

The rearrangement joins TRBV5-1 to TRBJ2-3, with D perhaps TRBD1 (5 bases). The ends were cut back, 10 bases at V and 11 bases at J, with 14 bases in the middle. The CDR3 sequence is 10 residues long. Germline values: CDR1 SGHRS, CDR2 YFSETQ. In DNA form, the CDR3 reads TGCGCCGGACATTTTGTGGGGCAGTATTTT. Encoded protein: CAGHFVGQYF. The variable domain in full, completed from reference TRBV5-1 and TRBJ2-3, reads KAGVTQTPRYLIKTRGQQVTLSCSPISGHRSVSWYQQTPGQGLQFLFEYFSETQRNKGNFPGRFSGRQFSNSRSEMNVSTLELGDSALYLCAGHFVGQYFGPGTRLTVL.

The chain carries TRBV4-1 and TRBJ2-7; weak D call: TRBD2 (6 bases). CDR1 and CDR2 from the germline V gene are MGHRA and YSYEKL. The V gene lost 4 bases and the J gene lost 2 bases, with 15 bases spanning the gap. The CDR3 consists of 15 residues. CDR3 residues: CASSPFLRGTYEQYF. The CDR3, as DNA: TGCGCCAGCAGCCCCTTCTTGCGCGGGACCTACGAGCAGTACTTC.

The V and J genes are TRBV10-2 and TRBJ1-5; TRBD1 agrees at 8 bases. CDR1 is WSHSY and CDR2 is SAAADI in the germline V gene. The CDR3 runs to 15 residues. V lost 5 bases, J lost 7 bases, and 10 bases stayed unmatched. CDR3 region: CASSPPGRGRQPQHF. The DNA of the CDR3 is TGCGCCAGCAGTCCCCCCGGCAGGGGGCGGCAGCCCCAGCATTTT.

The V call is TRBV7-8, the J call TRBJ1-1, with 9 bases fitting TRBD1. J gave up 8 bases and V 5 bases, and 9 bases lay outside the gene matches. The length of the CDR3 is 14 residues. Per germline, CDR1 SGHVS and CDR2 FQNEAQ. The CDR3 loop reads CASSTRTGAAEAFF. The CDR3 nucleotides read TGTGCCAGCAGCACCCGGACAGGGGCCGCGGAAGCTTTCTTT.

This chain connects TRBV11-2 to TRBJ2-7; D unclear. This CDR3 contains 12 residues. V lost 2 bases to trimming and J lost 5 bases, with 7 bases between them. Germline lookup yields CDR1 SGHAT and CDR2 FQNNGV. This chain's CDR3 is CASSLYSHEQYF. CDR3 in DNA: TGTGCCAGCAGCTTATACAGCCACGAGCAGTACTTC.

The chain carries TRBV9 and TRBJ2-1, with D maybe TRBD2 (5 bases). CDR1 and CDR2 from the germline V gene are SGDLS and YYNGEE. V lost 0 bases, J lost 5 bases, and 21 bases lay in between. CDR3 length: 18 residues. The chain's CDR3 is CASSVVGGSSRGHNEQFF. The CDR3 DNA sequence: TGTGCCAGCAGCGTAGTGGGCGGATCCTCACGAGGGCACAATGAGCAGTTCTTC.

The chain recombines TRBV7-2 with TRBJ1-2; weak D call: TRBD1 (6 bases). CDR3 size: 15 residues. Germline CDR1 and CDR2: SGHTA and FQGNSA. V dropped 0 bases and J dropped 5 bases, with 13 bases sitting between them. CDR3 loop: CASSLARGDIYGYTF. The CDR3 DNA reads as TGTGCCAGCAGCTTAGCCAGGGGAGATATTTATGGCTACACCTTC.

Notes on this clone: The junction and the germline gene differ at one end; a read error may be behind it. The sample has other DNA sequences that encode this CDR3 too. The CDR3 sequence is CASRLRQGPNSPLHF. The CDR3 DNA reads TGTGCCAGCAGACTAAGACAGGGGCCGAATTCCCCCCTCCACTTT. The chain uses TRBV2 and TRBJ1-6; TRBD1 agrees at 8 bases. The germline V gene has CDR1 SNHLY and CDR2 FYNNEI. The CDR3 is 15 amino acids.

V usage is TRBV2 and J usage is TRBJ1-2; maybe TRBD1 (6 bases). The CDR3 totals 13 residues. Trimming removed 5 bases at V and 6 bases at J, with 13 bases between. Per the germline V gene, CDR1 is SNHLY and CDR2 is FYNNEI. CDR3 DNA sequence: TGTGCCAGCAGTCCGCGGACAGTCCATGGCTACACCTTC. This gives the protein CASSPRTVHGYTF.

This clone was seen more than once but under ten times. The chain combines TRBV6-1 with TRBJ1-1; weak D call: TRBD1 (5 bases). Between the trimmed V and J ends, which lost 5 bases and 5 bases, there was a span of 15 bases. The CDR3 is 14 amino acids. The germline CDR1 and CDR2 sequences are MNHNS and SASEGT. As DNA, the CDR3 is TGTGCCAGCAGTCCCCGGGGGTTGGGAACTGAAGCTTTCTTT. This sequence encodes CASSPRGLGTEAFF.

This clone has just a few counts. This chain joins TRBV5-1 and TRBJ1-5, with D perhaps matching TRBD1 (5 bases). The germline gives CDR1 SGHRS, CDR2 YFSETQ. The CDR3 extends over 15 amino acids. V lost 0 bases, J lost 6 bases, and 13 bases lay in between. The CDR3 loop reads CASSLDLQAGQPQHF. CDR3 sequence (DNA): TGCGCCAGCAGCTTGGATCTACAGGCAGGTCAGCCCCAGCATTTT. The full variable domain, its missing parts supplied by reference TRBV5-1 and TRBJ1-5, is KAGVTQTPRYLIKTRGQQVTLSCSPISGHRSVSWYQQTPGQGLQFLFEYFSETQRNKGNFPGRFSGRQFSNSRSEMNVSTLELGDSALYLCASSLDLQAGQPQHFGDGTRLSIL.

V is TRBV2 and J is TRBJ2-1; 7 bases map to TRBD2. V lost 4 bases to trimming and J lost 4 bases; unmatched junction nucleotides: 10. The CDR3 covers 16 residues. Germline V lookup: CDR1 SNHLY, CDR2 FYNNEI. CDR3 DNA sequence: TGTGCCAGCAGTGTAGTCAGAGCGGGGTTGTACAATGAGCAGTTCTTC. This codes for CASSVVRAGLYNEQFF.

This clone was recorded a few times. This chain uses TRBV19 with TRBJ1-3; D is uncertain. The CDR3 contains 11 residues. V was cut by 7 bases and J by 1 base, with 2 bases left in between. Germline V gene data show CDR1 as LNHDA and CDR2 as SQIVND (reference sequence). The CDR3 sequence is CASTSGNTIYF. The CDR3 region has the DNA TGTGCCAGTACTTCTGGAAACACCATATATTTT.

This clone has only one observation. V usage is TRBV5-1 and J usage is TRBJ2-3; possible D gene TRBD2, 5 bases. Germline CDR1 and CDR2: SGHRS and YFSETQ. V lost 2 bases to trimming and J lost 0 bases, with 13 bases between them. The length of the CDR3 is 16 residues. Here the CDR3 reads CASSLGDYRSTDTQYF. Here the CDR3 DNA reads TGCGCCAGCAGCTTAGGAGACTATCGAAGCACAGATACGCAGTATTTT.

The CDR3 coding sequence is TGTGCCAGCAGTCTTGTCCCCTCTGTGTACGAGCAGTACTTC. Translating it yields CASSLVPSVYEQYF. This chain joins TRBV27 and TRBJ2-7; D remains unclear. This CDR3 region has 14 residues. The V gene lost 5 bases and the J gene lost 4 bases, with 15 bases spanning the gap. Germline V CDR1 and CDR2: MNHEY, SMNVEV (reference sequence).

This clone was seen a few times. V gene TRBV6-5 combines with J gene TRBJ2-3, with 7 bases aligning to TRBD2. The CDR3 consists of 14 residues. Germline V CDR1 and CDR2: MNHEY, SVGAGI. The junction had 6 bases not matched to a gene; V was cut back by 5 bases and J by 4 bases. CDR3: CASSPSGVPDTQYF. CDR3 bases: TGTGCCAGCAGTCCTAGCGGTGTTCCAGATACGCAGTATTTT.